A single sample is the source of the 25 T cell receptor beta chains below, sequenced in a study of blood T cells in healthy people across ages. A J-beta primer mix and a sample-barcoded 5' primer were used in a second PCR of roughly 6 to 11 cycles. TCRdb redid the calling of the 5' RACE reads with MiXCR, one entry per CDR3 protein. The table includes over 500,000 distinct CDR3 sequences, roughly half detected once. The sequenced sample consisted of blood. Every receptor here comes from an elderly woman in good health.

The sample holds a few counts of this clonotype. This sequence joins TRBV20-1 and TRBJ1-6; weak D call: TRBD1 (6 bases). Trimming stripped 1 base from V and 10 bases from J, with 11 bases between. The CDR3 has 13 residues. The germline gives CDR1 DFQATT, CDR2 SNEGSKA (reference sequence). The CDR3 spells CSARVGDNSPLHF. CDR3 in DNA: TGCAGTGCTAGAGTAGGGGACAACTCACCCCTCCACTTT.

The rearrangement joins TRBV28 to TRBJ1-2; TRBD1 matches at 9 bases. The V and J ends lost 5 bases and 5 bases, in that order; junction bases with no gene match: 15. The CDR3 extends over 17 amino acids. Germline assignment: CDR1 MDHEN and CDR2 SYDVKM. The CDR3 sequence: CASSTLRQGVTPYGYTF. In DNA form, the CDR3 reads TGTGCCAGCAGTACCTTAAGACAGGGGGTAACCCCGTATGGCTACACCTTC.

Regarding this clonotype: This may stem from a read error, because a much larger clone lies one nucleotide away. The rearrangement joins TRBV18 to TRBJ2-3, with 8 bases identical to TRBD1. CDR3 length equals 14 residues. Germline loops: CDR1 KGHSH, CDR2 LQKENI. The CDR3 coding sequence is TGTGCCAGCGCTCAGGGGGCTAGCACAGATACGCGGTATTTT. Translated: CASAQGASTDTRYF.

This clonotype occurred once. This may stem from a read error, because a much larger clone lies one nucleotide away. This chain uses TRBV20-1 with TRBJ1-2; D is unclear. The germline CDR1 and CDR2 sequences are DFQATT and SNEGSKA (reference sequence). The CDR3 is made up of 11 amino acids. The CDR3 DNA sequence: TGCAGTGTTACACTTAACTATGGCAACACCTTC. This gives the protein CSVTLNYGNTF.

V and J are TRBV12-3 or TRBV12-4 and TRBJ2-1, with 7 nucleotides matching TRBD1. Trimming cost V 5 bases and J 15 bases; bases outside gene matches: 16. This CDR3 has 14 amino acids. The CDR3 DNA is TGTGCCAGCAGTCCTACGTACGGGGCGCAGGGGGTGTTCTTC. This sequence encodes CASSPTYGAQGVFF.

In this sample, this clonotype turned up a few times. V usage is TRBV5-4 and J usage is TRBJ2-1, with 9 positions matching TRBD1. This CDR3 has 16 residues. CDR1 is SGHNT, CDR2 YYREEE, per germline (reference sequence). The V segment lost 4 bases and the J segment 6 bases; nucleotides outside the gene matches: 11. CDR3 amino acids: CASSPGQGSRGNEQFF. In nucleotides, the CDR3 is TGTGCCAGCAGCCCCGGACAGGGGAGTAGAGGCAATGAGCAGTTCTTC.

The J gene is TRBJ2-2, the V gene TRBV19; D may be TRBD1 or TRBD2 (7 bases each). The germline V gene encodes CDR1 LNHDA and CDR2 SQIVND (reference sequence). V was clipped by 5 bases and J by 7 bases, with 17 bases between them. The CDR3 runs to 15 residues. The CDR3 spells CASSDPRGRGGELFF. CDR3 DNA sequence: TGTGCCAGTAGTGATCCCAGGGGGAGGGGCGGGGAGCTGTTTTTT.

At least ten counts were recorded for this clonotype. The genes are TRBV4-2 and TRBJ2-5, with D maybe TRBD2 (5 bases). V lost 2 bases and J 4 bases, leaving 20 bases between the germline ends. The CDR3 consists of 17 residues. In germline, CDR1 is LGHNA, CDR2 YNFKEQ. The CDR3 loop is CASSQYPGKGLGETQYF. DNA of the CDR3: TGTGCCAGCAGCCAATATCCGGGGAAAGGGTTGGGAGAGACCCAGTACTTC.

There are many counts of this clonotype. The chain has TRBV12-3 or TRBV12-4 and TRBJ1-2; D unclear. V lost 8 bases to trimming and J lost 2 bases, with 9 bases between them. The CDR3 is 12 residues long. CDR3 DNA: TGTGCCAGCGGACCTAACAACTATGGCTACACCTTC. Translation gives CASGPNNYGYTF.

This clonotype was seen a handful of times. CDR3 in DNA: TGTGCCAGCAGTGAGTTAAGGCTCAATCAGCCCCAGCATTTT. Encoded protein: CASSELRLNQPQHF. The chain recombines TRBV2 with TRBJ1-5; no clear D gene. CDR1 SNHLY and CDR2 FYNNEI come from the germline V gene. CDR3 size: 14 residues. Trimming took off 3 bases at V and 3 bases at J, with 9 bases between the two ends.

The rearrangement uses TRBV18 and TRBJ2-3, with unresolved D. Looked up from germline, CDR1 is KGHSH and CDR2 is LQKENI. The CDR3 length is 15 residues. V lost 5 bases and J lost 4, with 16 bases in between. CDR3 amino acids: CASSYFGRGADTQYF. The CDR3 DNA follows: TGTGCCAGCTCATATTTTGGCAGAGGCGCAGATACGCAGTATTTT.

This chain joins TRBV2 and TRBJ1-4; D uncertain. Germline assignment: CDR1 SNHLY and CDR2 FYNNEI. There are 14 residues in the CDR3. The germline V and J ends were trimmed by 3 bases and 8 bases, with 13 bases remaining between them. The CDR3 region is CASSDDAAGEKLFF. The CDR3, as DNA: TGTGCCAGCAGTGACGATGCAGCGGGGGAAAAACTGTTTTTT.

The V call is TRBV18, the J call TRBJ2-2; 8 bases align to TRBD2. Per the germline V gene, CDR1 is KGHSH and CDR2 is LQKENI. This CDR3 region has 17 residues. Losses at the gene ends were 2 bases for V and 5 bases for J; bases not matched to a gene: 10. The CDR3 is CASSPGRGLAGTGELFF. CDR3 sequence (DNA): TGTGCCAGCTCACCAGGACGAGGACTAGCTGGTACCGGGGAGCTGTTTTTT.

The chain joins TRBV5-1 to TRBJ1-2; D might be TRBD1 (5 bases). In germline, CDR1 is SGHRS, CDR2 YFSETQ. The length of the CDR3 is 12 residues. Trimming stripped 7 bases from V and 8 bases from J, with 15 bases between. This CDR3 reads CASAGLNEGYTF. The DNA for the CDR3 is TGCGCCAGCGCAGGGCTAAACGAGGGCTACACCTTC.

This rearrangement joins TRBV12-3 or TRBV12-4 to TRBJ2-3; D gene unclear. This CDR3 contains 13 residues. With 4 bases removed from V and 2 bases from J, the gap between germline ends came to 7 bases. CDR3 sequence (DNA): TGTGCCAGCAGTTCCCAGGACACAGATACGCAGTATTTT. Its protein is CASSSQDTDTQYF.

This clonotype appeared many times. The gene calls are TRBV24-1 and TRBJ2-3; D not resolved. V shed 4 bases and J shed 3 bases, with 7 bases lying between them. In germline, CDR1 is KGHDR, CDR2 SFDVKD. This CDR3 has 13 amino acids. The DNA of the CDR3 is TGTGCCACCAGTGAACGGGTGACAGATACGCAGTATTTT. Its translation is CATSERVTDTQYF.

The V and J genes are TRBV4-3 and TRBJ1-4; TRBD1 is a possible D gene (5 bases). The germline gives CDR1 LGHNA, CDR2 YSLEER. The CDR3 has 15 amino acids. V was clipped by 2 bases and J by 5 bases, with 12 bases between them. The CDR3 loop is CASSQQGSGNEKLFF. The CDR3 nucleotides are TGCGCCAGCAGCCAACAGGGTAGCGGGAATGAAAAACTGTTTTTT.

The V call is TRBV12-3 or TRBV12-4, the J call TRBJ2-1, with D perhaps TRBD1 or TRBD2 (5 bases each). The length of the CDR3 is 16 residues. V was cut by 7 bases and J by 0 bases, with 16 bases left in between. CDR3 DNA sequence: TGTGCCAGCACCCCCCGGGGCGGCTTCTCCTACAATGAGCAGTTCTTC. This gives the protein CASTPRGGFSYNEQFF.

The chain couples TRBV7-9 to TRBJ1-4; tentatively, D is TRBD1 (5 bases). The ends were cut back, 5 bases at V and 0 bases at J, with 10 bases in the middle. Germline V gene lookup returns CDR1 SEHNR and CDR2 FQNEAQ (reference sequence). The CDR3 length is 15 residues. The CDR3 bases are TGTGCCAGCAGCGCGACAGAGGCAACTAATGAAAAACTGTTTTTT. Translated: CASSATEATNEKLFF.

This clonotype occurred many times. This rearrangement joins TRBV24-1 to TRBJ2-3, with 7 bases fitting TRBD1. From germline, CDR1 is KGHDR and CDR2 SFDVKD. Unmatched junction bases numbered 8, after V lost 4 bases and J lost 2 bases. This CDR3 contains 16 residues. Here the CDR3 reads CATSEGQAQNTDTQYF. Here the CDR3 DNA reads TGTGCCACCAGTGAAGGACAGGCCCAGAACACAGATACGCAGTATTTT.

There are a few counts of this clonotype. The chain has TRBV28 and TRBJ2-5; TRBD1 matches at 8 bases. V dropped 5 bases and J dropped 8; count of bases not matched to a gene: 7. CDR3 length: 13 residues. CDR1 and CDR2 (germline): MDHEN, SYDVKM. The CDR3 reads CASSARTGPTQYF. The CDR3 region has the DNA TGTGCCAGCAGTGCGAGGACAGGGCCCACCCAGTACTTC.

This clonotype was seen many times. The chain combines TRBV7-2 with TRBJ2-1, with TRBD2 as a possible D gene (6 bases). CDR1 is SGHTA, CDR2 FQGNSA, per germline. The CDR3 is made up of 11 amino acids. V lost 4 bases and J lost 8, with 6 bases in between. Here the CDR3 DNA reads TGTGCCAGCAGCTCTAGCGATGAGCAGTTCTTC. Protein product: CASSSSDEQFF. Based on the CDR3 plus reference TRBV7-2 and TRBJ2-1, the full variable domain is GAGVSQSPSNKVTEKGKDVELRCDPISGHTALYWYRQSLGQGLEFLIYFQGNSAPDKSGLPSDRFSAERTGGSVSTLTIQRTQQEDSAVYLCASSSSDEQFFGPGTRLTVL.

Points on this clonotype: This may arise from a read error, as a much more abundant clone is one base away. The rearrangement links TRBV3-1 to TRBJ2-1; 11 bases map to TRBD2. The germline V gene encodes CDR1 LGHDT and CDR2 YNNKEL (reference sequence). The CDR3 totals 17 residues. V trimming: 3 bases; J trimming: 2 bases; junction bases outside the gene matches: 6. In nucleotides, the CDR3 is TGTGCCAGCAGCCAGACTAGCGGGGTGGGCCCCTACAATGAGCAGTTCTTC. Residues: CASSQTSGVGPYNEQFF.

This clonotype was seen at least ten times. Here the CDR3 DNA reads TGTGCCAGCACCCCCGGGGCGGGCGGGGAGCTGTTTTTT. This codes for CASTPGAGGELFF. The chain is built from TRBV12-3 or TRBV12-4 and TRBJ2-2; D possibly matches TRBD1 or TRBD2 (5 bases each). V shed 7 bases and J shed 7 bases, with 13 bases lying between them. The CDR3 has 13 amino acids.

In its sample, this clonotype was seen once. A read error may be the cause here, since a much bigger clone is one base away. This chain joins TRBV27 and TRBJ2-1, with D possibly being TRBD1 or TRBD2 (7 bases each). V was trimmed by 5 bases and J by 6 bases, leaving 17 bases between them. CDR1 is MNHEY and CDR2 is SMNVEV in the germline V gene (reference sequence). The CDR3 has 15 residues. DNA for the CDR3: TGTGCCAGCAGTGTGAGGGAGGGGGCTGTCAATGAGCAGTTCTTC. Translating it yields CASSVREGAVNEQFF.